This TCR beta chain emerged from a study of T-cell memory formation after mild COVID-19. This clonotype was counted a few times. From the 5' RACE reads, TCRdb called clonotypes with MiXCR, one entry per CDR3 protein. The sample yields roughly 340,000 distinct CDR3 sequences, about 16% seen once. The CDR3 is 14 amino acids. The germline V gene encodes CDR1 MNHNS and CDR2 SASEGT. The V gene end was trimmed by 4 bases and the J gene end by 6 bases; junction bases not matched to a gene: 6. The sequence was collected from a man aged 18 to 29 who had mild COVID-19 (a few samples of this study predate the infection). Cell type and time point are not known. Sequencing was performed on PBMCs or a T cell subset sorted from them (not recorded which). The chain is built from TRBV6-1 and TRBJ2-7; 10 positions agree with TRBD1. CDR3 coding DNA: TGTGCCAGCAGTGCCGGGACAGGGGAGGCCGAGCAGTACTTC. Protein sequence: CASSAGTGEAEQYF.